This TCR beta chain was profiled in a study of blood T cell repertoires in COVID-19. As for the study in general: COVID-19 samples from acute and convalescent phases originated in the United States, Italy and Spain. From T cells, B-cell-depleted T cells, or PBMCs came the material, which was cDNA or gDNA.

Germline CDR1 SGHDT, CDR2 YYEEEE. Trimming took 3 bases from V and 7 from J, leaving 13 bases between them. The CDR3 covers 14 residues. Patients at the Seattle site were enrolled during active infection and followed longitudinally. Source study methods: Estimates of nucleated cell counts were drawn from the amplification of reference gene primers. Repertoires were generated with immunoSEQ multiplex PCR, while TCRdb's copy carries only in-frame clones and drops some. D and trimming were read from the DNA, whereas the V and J calls and clone size are those reported in that table. The data hold hundreds of thousands of clones, with roughly 90% observed a single time.

This sequence joins TRBV5-6 and TRBJ1-4; D may be TRBD1 (6 bases). The receptor was derived from a woman aged 70-85 years with COVID-19, enrolled during active disease. The source material was peripheral blood. The CDR3 loop reads CASSSRGEGEKLFF. The CDR3 DNA is TGTGCCAGCAGCTCCAGGGGCGAGGGTGAAAAACTGTTTTTT.